This is a list of T cell receptor beta chains from one sample in a study of cytomegalovirus exposure and HLA in healthy donors. Clones were sequenced by immunoSEQ multiplex PCR, and TCRdb holds only the in-frame ones, with some missing. The data hold a few hundred thousand clones, with approximately 82% observed a single time. The sample consisted of PBMCs. The receptors stem from a woman aged 40-49 years in good health and CMV-seronegative. Both conserved end residues are part of each CDR3. A D gene is named only where the DNA matches it firmly. Rows may omit the clone size; those that give it use once, few, many or a size class.

TRBJ1-1	TRBD1	.	TRBV7-9	CASSLQEGAKAFF	TGTGCCAGCAGCCTGCAAGAGGGGGCAAAAGCTTTCTTT
TRBJ2-7	.	.	TRBV29-1	CSVDAGTFGEQYF	TGCAGCGTTGACGCGGGCACCTTCGGCGAGCAGTACTTC
TRBJ2-7	.	few	TRBV13	CASSLTGDGEQYF	TGTGCCAGCAGCTTAACAGGAGACGGCGAGCAGTACTTC
TRBJ2-6	.	.	TRBV6-1	CASGAQTGANVLTF	TGTGCCAGCGGGGCCCAAACTGGGGCCAACGTCCTGACTTTC
TRBJ2-1	.	.	TRBV27	CASSKPFIQGQGSYNEQFF	TGTGCCAGCAGCAAACCCTTTATACAGGGTCAGGGGTCCTACAATGAGCAGTTCTTC
TRBJ2-7	TRBD2	.	TRBV11-2	CASSLGGGFYEQYF	TGTGCCAGCAGCTTAGGGGGGGGATTCTACGAGCAGTACTTC
TRBJ2-1	.	.	TRBV14	CASSQDRLGAPNEQFF	TGTGCCAGCAGCCAAGATCGTCTGGGAGCGCCTAATGAGCAGTTCTTC
TRBJ1-3	.	once	TRBV18	CASSPVSSGNTIYF	TGTGCCAGCTCACCGGTCAGCTCTGGAAACACCATATATTTT
TRBJ2-5	.	few	TRBV19	CASSMGGETQYF	TGTGCCAGTAGTATGGGGGGAGAGACCCAGTACTTC
TRBJ2-2	.	.	TRBV2	CAGAGRVNTGELFF	TGTGCCGGTGCGGGGCGGGTGAACACCGGGGAGCTGTTTTTT
TRBJ2-1	.	.	TRBV4-1	CASSQGPRVDSYNEQFF	TGCGCCAGCAGCCAAGGTCCCAGGGTGGACTCCTACAATGAGCAGTTCTTC
TRBJ2-3	TRBD2	.	TRBV5-4	CASSPRTSGTDTQYF	TGTGCCAGCAGCCCCCGGACTAGCGGCACAGATACGCAGTATTTT
TRBJ2-7	TRBD2	.	TRBV27	CASSLQRGGFDEQYF	TGTGCCAGCAGTTTACAGCGGGGGGGCTTCGACGAGCAGTACTTC
TRBJ2-3	.	once	TRBV5-1	CASSGATGTDTQYF	TGCGCCAGCAGCGGAGCCACAGGTACAGATACGCAGTATTTT
TRBJ2-2	.	.	TRBV5-1	CASSSRTAGSNTGELFF	TGCGCCAGCAGCTCCAGGACAGCGGGGTCGAACACCGGGGAGCTGTTTTTT
TRBJ1-2	.	.	TRBV5-8	CASSSLLRGVANYGYTF	TGTGCCAGCAGCTCTCTCCTAAGAGGAGTTGCTAACTATGGCTACACCTTC
TRBJ1-6	.	.	TRBV15	CATSRDRRAYNSPLHF	TGTGCCACCAGCAGAGATCGGAGGGCGTATAATTCACCCCTCCACTTT
TRBJ1-2	TRBD1	.	TRBV9	CASSVGSGQGIYGYTF	TGTGCCAGCAGCGTAGGGAGTGGACAGGGTATCTATGGCTACACCTTC
TRBJ1-6	TRBD1	.	TRBV5-1	CASSSQGASYNSPLHF	TGCGCCAGCAGCTCTCAGGGGGCTTCCTATAATTCACCCCTCCACTTT
TRBJ1-2	TRBD1	.	TRBV4-3	CASSQDLVDRGRGGYTF	TGCGCCAGCAGCCAAGATTTGGTGGACAGGGGGCGCGGTGGCTACACCTTC
TRBJ2-5	.	once	TRBV5-8	CASSLGQARETQYF	TGTGCCAGCAGCTTGGGACAGGCCCGAGAGACCCAGTACTTC
TRBJ2-7	.	.	TRBV4-1	CASSLRPQGSSYEQYF	TGCGCCAGCAGCCTCAGGCCCCAGGGGTCCTCCTACGAGCAGTACTTC
TRBJ1-1	.	.	TRBV2	CASTKEGVYTEAFF	TGTGCCAGCACCAAGGAGGGCGTCTACACTGAAGCTTTCTTT
TRBJ1-4	TRBD1	.	TRBV5-5	CASSLVGTANEKLFF	TGTGCCAGCAGCTTGGTTGGGACAGCTAATGAAAAACTGTTTTTT
TRBJ1-1	.	.	TRBV19	CASSDRGTTEAFF	TGTGCCAGTAGTGATAGGGGTACAACTGAAGCTTTCTTT
TRBJ2-7	TRBD1	once	TRBV27	CASSWGQGTYEQYF	TGTGCCAGCAGTTGGGGACAGGGAACCTACGAGCAGTACTTC